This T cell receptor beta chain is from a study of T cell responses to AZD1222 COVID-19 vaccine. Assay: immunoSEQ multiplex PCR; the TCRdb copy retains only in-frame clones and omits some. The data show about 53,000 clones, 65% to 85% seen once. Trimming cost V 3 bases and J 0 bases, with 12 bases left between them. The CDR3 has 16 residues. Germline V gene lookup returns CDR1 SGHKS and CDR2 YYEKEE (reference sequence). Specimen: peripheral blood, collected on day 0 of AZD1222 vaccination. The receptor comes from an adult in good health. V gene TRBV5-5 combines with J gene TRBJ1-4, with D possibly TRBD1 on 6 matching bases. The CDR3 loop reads CASSSRTDTTNEKLFF. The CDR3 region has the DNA TGTGCCAGCAGCTCGCGGACAGATACAACTAATGAAAAACTGTTTTTT.